These 21 T cell receptor beta chains share one sample of origin, sequenced in a study of beta chain features in type 1 diabetes (dated by TCRdb to the late 2010s). The receptor library was made with the immunoSEQ multiplex PCR assay. The High Capacity cDNA Reverse Transcription Kit was used to reverse transcribe all of the isolated RNA, meaning that expressed TCRB transcripts were what got sequenced. Entries here come from immuneACCESS through TCRdb and include only in-frame sequences with V and J called. Some clones fail to appear in such tables; in the studies checked, an unresolved V gene covers under half of the shortfall, and the cause of the remainder is unknown. Across this sample there are 400,000 to 550,000 clones, with roughly an eighth seen only once. Jointly, the top ten make up more than 0.045% of the sample. Sample: naive CD4+ T cells from blood. The cell subset or site tag for this specimen amounts to: true naive CD4+ T cells. These TCRs come from a woman aged 18-30 years in good health.

This clone was seen ten or more times. The chain combines TRBV28 with TRBJ2-4; 7 bases line up with TRBD2. The CDR3 has 14 residues. V shed 10 bases, J shed 0 bases, and the junction held 6 bases outside the gene matches. Germline V gene data show CDR1 as MDHEN and CDR2 as SYDVKM. CDR3 sequence: CATGGGVAKNIQYF. CDR3 nucleotides: TGTGCCACGGGAGGAGGTGTAGCCAAAAACATTCAGTACTTC. Full variable domain (remainder filled in from reference TRBV28 and TRBJ2-4): DVKVTQSSRYLVKRTGEKVFLECVQDMDHENMFWYRQDPGLGLRLIYFSYDVKMKEKGDIPEGYSVSREKKERFSLILESASTNQTSMYLCATGGGVAKNIQYFGAGTRLSVL.

The rearrangement uses TRBV5-1 and TRBJ2-5, with unresolved D. The V gene lost 3 bases and the J gene lost 0 bases, with 6 bases spanning the gap. This CDR3 region has 13 residues. The germline gives CDR1 SGHRS, CDR2 YFSETQ. For the CDR3, the DNA is TGCGCCAGCAGCTCTAGGTACCAAGAGACCCAGTACTTC. It codes for CASSSRYQETQYF. Variable domain in full (rest from reference TRBV5-1 and TRBJ2-5): KAGVTQTPRYLIKTRGQQVTLSCSPISGHRSVSWYQQTPGQGLQFLFEYFSETQRNKGNFPGRFSGRQFSNSRSEMNVSTLELGDSALYLCASSSRYQETQYFGPGTRLLVL.

This clone showed up just a few times. The chain couples TRBV5-1 to TRBJ2-5; TRBD1 might be the D (6 bases). This CDR3 has 15 residues. Germline-derived CDR1 and CDR2 are SGHRS and YFSETQ. Between the trimmed V and J ends, which lost 1 base and 4 bases, there was a span of 14 bases. The DNA for the CDR3 is TGCGCCAGCAGCTTGCTGATGACAGGCGGAGAGACCCAGTACTTC. Amino acids: CASSLLMTGGETQYF.

This chain connects TRBV4-2 to TRBJ1-5; D uncertain. V was cut by 5 bases and J by 0 bases, with 5 bases left in between. This CDR3 spans 13 amino acids. The germline gives CDR1 LGHNA, CDR2 YNFKEQ. CDR3 amino acids: CASSLNSNQPQHF. The CDR3 nucleotides read TGTGCCAGCAGCTTGAATAGCAATCAGCCCCAGCATTTT.

The chain carries TRBV7-8 and TRBJ1-6; D perhaps matches TRBD1 (5 bases). The CDR3 sequence is 15 residues long. Trimming removed 5 bases from V and 7 bases from J, with 15 bases in between. Germline V gives CDR1 SGHVS, CDR2 FQNEAQ. The CDR3 bases are TGTGCCAGCAGCCCCAGCCGGGGCGACAATTCACCCCTCCACTTT. This translates into CASSPSRGDNSPLHF. The variable domain in full, with the rest retrieved from reference TRBV7-8 and TRBJ1-6, is GAGVSQSPRYKVAKRGQDVALRCDPISGHVSLFWYQQALGQGPEFLTYFQNEAQLDKSGLPSDRFFAERPEGSVSTLKIQRTQQEDSAVYLCASSPSRGDNSPLHFGNGTRLTVT.

This clone was seen only a few times. This chain links TRBV2 with TRBJ2-7; 10 bases fit TRBD2. This CDR3 has 15 amino acids. The germline gives CDR1 SNHLY, CDR2 FYNNEI. The J segment lost 3 bases and the V segment lost 6 bases, leaving 8 bases of the junction unmatched. Here the CDR3 reads CASREASGGYYEQYV. The CDR3 DNA is TGTGCCAGCAGAGAGGCTAGCGGGGGATACTACGAGCAGTACGTC.

V gene TRBV29-1 combines with J gene TRBJ2-3; perhaps TRBD1 as D (5 bases). Germline V gives CDR1 SQVTM, CDR2 ANQGSEA. Trimming pared 7 bases from V and 4 bases from J, leaving 6 bases between. The CDR3 runs 10 residues. CDR3 region: CSGGADTQYF. Written as DNA, the CDR3 is TGCAGCGGGGGCGCAGATACGCAGTATTTT.

The V gene is TRBV9, the J gene TRBJ1-4, with no clear D. CDR1 and CDR2 from the germline V gene are SGDLS and YYNGEE. Trimming stripped 3 bases from V and 4 bases from J, with 7 bases between. This CDR3 has 13 residues. CDR3 sequence: CASSASFNEKLFF. The DNA of the CDR3 is TGTGCCAGCAGCGCCTCTTTTAATGAAAAACTGTTTTTT.

This clone has more than one count but fewer than ten. The chain couples TRBV4-2 to TRBJ2-7; 7 nucleotides align to TRBD1. The ends lost 7 bases at V and 2 bases at J; junction bases unmatched: 11. CDR1 and CDR2 from the germline V gene are LGHNA and YNFKEQ. The CDR3 totals 15 residues. The CDR3 protein is CASTPGQRQPYEQYF. CDR3 nucleotides: TGTGCCAGCACCCCGGGACAGAGACAGCCCTACGAGCAGTACTTC.

The sample holds a few counts of this clone. The chain links TRBV11-3 to TRBJ2-3, with D perhaps TRBD1 (5 bases). This CDR3 contains 16 residues. Germline V gene lookup returns CDR1 SGHNT and CDR2 YENEEA. V lost 5 bases, J lost 0 bases, and 15 bases lay in between. CDR3 nucleotides: TGTGCCAGCAGCGTCCACAGGAGTTCGAGCACAGATACGCAGTATTTT. Its protein is CASSVHRSSSTDTQYF.

V usage is TRBV5-4 and J usage is TRBJ2-4, with 7 bases lining up with TRBD1. Germline V CDR1 and CDR2: SGHNT, YYREEE (reference sequence). Trimming at V came to 9 bases and at J to 6 bases, leaving 12 bases not matched to a gene. CDR3 length: 14 amino acids. The CDR3 DNA sequence: TGTGCCACTAGACAGGGTAAAGCCGGAAACATTCAGTACTTC. Residues: CATRQGKAGNIQYF.

This sequence joins TRBV30 and TRBJ2-5; perhaps TRBD2 as D (6 bases). The V and J ends lost 2 bases and 2 bases respectively, with 12 bases between them. The V gene's germline CDR1 is GTSNPN and CDR2 SVGIG (reference sequence). CDR3 size: 14 residues. This CDR3 reads CAWSLRGGQETQYF. CDR3 sequence (DNA): TGTGCCTGGAGTCTTAGAGGAGGGCAAGAGACCCAGTACTTC.

This clone has only a few counts. V gene TRBV2 combines with J gene TRBJ1-4; tentatively, D is TRBD1 (6 bases). V was shortened by 8 bases and J by 1 base, with 11 bases between the two germline ends. From germline, CDR1 is SNHLY and CDR2 FYNNEI. CDR3 length: 14 residues. For the CDR3, the DNA is TGTGCCAGCGGATACAGGGTAACTAATGAAAAACTGTTTTTT. It yields the protein CASGYRVTNEKLFF.

The rearrangement joins TRBV30 to TRBJ1-5, with no clear D. The length of the CDR3 is 13 residues. CDR1 and CDR2 from the germline V gene are GTSNPN and SVGIG (reference sequence). Trimming took off 0 bases at V and 4 bases at J, with 7 bases between the two ends. The DNA of the CDR3 is TGTGCCTGGAGTGTACAAGAGAATCAGCCCCAGCATTTT. It encodes CAWSVQENQPQHF.

This clone turned up a few times. The CDR3 nucleotides read TGCGCCAGCAGCCAAGAGGAGACAACCCGGTTCTCTGGGGCCAACGTCCTGACTTTC. Translating gives CASSQEETTRFSGANVLTF. The gene calls are TRBV4-3 and TRBJ2-6; no clear D. Germline-derived CDR1 and CDR2 are LGHNA and YSLEER. Trimming pared 0 bases from V and 0 bases from J, leaving 15 bases between. The CDR3 runs to 19 residues.

The chain has TRBV4-3 and TRBJ2-3; D remains unclear. V was trimmed by 4 bases and J by 7 bases, leaving 21 bases between them. The CDR3 spans 16 residues. Germline assignment: CDR1 LGHNA and CDR2 YSLEER. The CDR3 nucleotides read TGCGCCAGCAGCCCACAAGGACCGGGCATCCCCAATACGCAGTATTTT. Amino acids: CASSPQGPGIPNTQYF.

This clone was observed a few times. The chain links TRBV28 to TRBJ2-7, with D perhaps given as TRBD1 or TRBD2 (6 bases each). The CDR3 runs to 12 residues. Deletions cut 3 bases from V and 8 bases from J, with 11 bases between. Germline loops: CDR1 MDHEN, CDR2 SYDVKM. The CDR3 sequence is CASSFWGAQQYV. DNA of the CDR3: TGTGCCAGCAGTTTCTGGGGGGCGCAGCAGTACGTC.

The gene calls are TRBV7-2 and TRBJ1-2; D unclear. V lost 1 base, J lost 7 bases, and 10 bases lay in between. This CDR3 region has 13 residues. CDR1 SGHTA and CDR2 FQGNSA come from the germline V gene. CDR3 residues: CASSLGLPAGYTF. DNA of the CDR3: TGTGCCAGCAGCTTAGGTCTTCCCGCTGGCTACACCTTC.

This rearrangement joins TRBV5-1 to TRBJ2-1; 7 bases match TRBD2. CDR1 is SGHRS and CDR2 is YFSETQ in the germline V gene. The V segment lost 4 bases and the J segment 7 bases; nucleotides outside the gene matches: 8. The CDR3 extends over 14 amino acids. In DNA form, the CDR3 reads TGCGCCAGCAGCCCCCCCGGCGGGAGTAATGAGCAGTTCTTC. Translation gives CASSPPGGSNEQFF.

This chain connects TRBV6-5 to TRBJ2-7; TRBD1 matches 7 bases. CDR3 length: 12 residues. Germline V gene sequence: CDR1 MNHEY, CDR2 SVGAGI. The V segment lost 7 bases and the J segment 6 bases; nucleotides outside the gene matches: 6. The CDR3 DNA sequence: TGTGCCAGCACCGACAGGGTGAGCGAGCAGTACTTC. Translating it yields CASTDRVSEQYF.

This clone was detected only a few times. This chain links TRBV27 with TRBJ2-1, with TRBD1 matching over 9 bases. Trimming cost V 4 bases and J 15 bases; bases outside gene matches: 7. Germline CDR1 reads MNHEY; CDR2 reads SMNVEV (reference sequence). CDR3 size: 12 residues. The CDR3 here is CASSSPGQGLFF. The CDR3, as DNA: TGTGCCAGCAGTTCACCGGGACAGGGTTTGTTCTTC.